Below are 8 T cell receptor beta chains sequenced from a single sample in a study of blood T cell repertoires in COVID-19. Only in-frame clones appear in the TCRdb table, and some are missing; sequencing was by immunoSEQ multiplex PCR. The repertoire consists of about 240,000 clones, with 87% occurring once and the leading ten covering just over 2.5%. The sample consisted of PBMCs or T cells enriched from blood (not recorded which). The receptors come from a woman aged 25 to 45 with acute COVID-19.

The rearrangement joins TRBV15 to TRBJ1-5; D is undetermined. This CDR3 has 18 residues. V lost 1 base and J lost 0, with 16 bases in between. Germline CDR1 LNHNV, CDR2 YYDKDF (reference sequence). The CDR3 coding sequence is TGTGCCACCAGCAGAGCGGGAGAATTCTATGGTAGCAATCAGCCCCAGCATTTT. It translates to CATSRAGEFYGSNQPQHF.

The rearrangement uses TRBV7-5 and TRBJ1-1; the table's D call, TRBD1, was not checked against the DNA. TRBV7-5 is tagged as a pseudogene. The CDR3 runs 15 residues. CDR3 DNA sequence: TGTGCCAGAAGCGTCCGGGACAGGGAGTTGTGTGAAGCTTTCTTT. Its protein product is CARSVRDRELCEAFF.

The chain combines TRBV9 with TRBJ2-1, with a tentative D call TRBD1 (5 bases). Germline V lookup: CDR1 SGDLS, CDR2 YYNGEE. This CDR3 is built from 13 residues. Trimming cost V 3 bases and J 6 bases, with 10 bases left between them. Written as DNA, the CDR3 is TGTGCCAGCAGCGCCATAGGGGCCAATGAGCAGTTCTTC. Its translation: CASSAIGANEQFF.

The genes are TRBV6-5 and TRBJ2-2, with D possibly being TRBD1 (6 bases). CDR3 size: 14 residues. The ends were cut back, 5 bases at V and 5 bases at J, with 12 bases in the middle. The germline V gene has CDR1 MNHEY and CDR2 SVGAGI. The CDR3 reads CASSPSGTTGELFF. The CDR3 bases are TGTGCCAGCAGTCCCTCCGGGACAACCGGGGAGCTGTTTTTT.

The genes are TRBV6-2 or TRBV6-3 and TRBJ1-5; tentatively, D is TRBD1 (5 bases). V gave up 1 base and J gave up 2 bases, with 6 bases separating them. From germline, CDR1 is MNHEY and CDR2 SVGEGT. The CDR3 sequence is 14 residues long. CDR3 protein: CASSYFRGNQPQHF. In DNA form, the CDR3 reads TGTGCCAGCAGTTACTTCAGGGGCAATCAGCCCCAGCATTTT.

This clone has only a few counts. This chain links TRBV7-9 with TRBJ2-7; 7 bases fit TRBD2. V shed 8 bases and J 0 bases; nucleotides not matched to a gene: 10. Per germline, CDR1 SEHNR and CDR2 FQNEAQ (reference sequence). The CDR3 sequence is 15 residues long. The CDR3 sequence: CASEKSGASSYEQYF. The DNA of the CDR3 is TGTGCCAGCGAAAAAAGCGGGGCAAGCTCCTACGAGCAGTACTTC.

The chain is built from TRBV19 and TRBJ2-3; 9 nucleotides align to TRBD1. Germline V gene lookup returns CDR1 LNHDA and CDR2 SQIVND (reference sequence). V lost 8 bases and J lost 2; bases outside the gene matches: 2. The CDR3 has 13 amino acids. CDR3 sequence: CASRTGVTDTQYF. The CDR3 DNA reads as TGTGCCAGTCGGACAGGGGTCACAGATACGCAGTATTTT.

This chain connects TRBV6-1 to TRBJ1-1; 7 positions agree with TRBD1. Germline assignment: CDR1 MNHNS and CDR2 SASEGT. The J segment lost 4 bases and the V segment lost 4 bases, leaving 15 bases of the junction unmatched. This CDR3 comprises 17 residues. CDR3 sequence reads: CASSAHKRQGLGTEAFF. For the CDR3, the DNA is TGTGCCAGCAGTGCCCATAAAAGACAGGGCTTGGGCACTGAAGCTTTCTTT.